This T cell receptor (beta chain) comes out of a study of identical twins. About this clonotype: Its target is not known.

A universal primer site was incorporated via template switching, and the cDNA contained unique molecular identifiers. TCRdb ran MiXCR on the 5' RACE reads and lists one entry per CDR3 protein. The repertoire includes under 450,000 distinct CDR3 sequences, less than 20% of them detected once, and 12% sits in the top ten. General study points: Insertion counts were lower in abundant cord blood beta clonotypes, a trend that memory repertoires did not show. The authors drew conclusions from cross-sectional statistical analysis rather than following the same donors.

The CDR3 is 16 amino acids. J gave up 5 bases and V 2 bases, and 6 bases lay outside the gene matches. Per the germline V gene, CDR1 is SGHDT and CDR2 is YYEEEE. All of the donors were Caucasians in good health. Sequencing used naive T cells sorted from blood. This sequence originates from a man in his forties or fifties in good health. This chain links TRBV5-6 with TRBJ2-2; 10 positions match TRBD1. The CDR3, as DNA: TGTGCCAGCAGCTTCTTAGGACAGGGGGAAACCGGGGAGCTGTTTTTT. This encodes CASSFLGQGETGELFF.